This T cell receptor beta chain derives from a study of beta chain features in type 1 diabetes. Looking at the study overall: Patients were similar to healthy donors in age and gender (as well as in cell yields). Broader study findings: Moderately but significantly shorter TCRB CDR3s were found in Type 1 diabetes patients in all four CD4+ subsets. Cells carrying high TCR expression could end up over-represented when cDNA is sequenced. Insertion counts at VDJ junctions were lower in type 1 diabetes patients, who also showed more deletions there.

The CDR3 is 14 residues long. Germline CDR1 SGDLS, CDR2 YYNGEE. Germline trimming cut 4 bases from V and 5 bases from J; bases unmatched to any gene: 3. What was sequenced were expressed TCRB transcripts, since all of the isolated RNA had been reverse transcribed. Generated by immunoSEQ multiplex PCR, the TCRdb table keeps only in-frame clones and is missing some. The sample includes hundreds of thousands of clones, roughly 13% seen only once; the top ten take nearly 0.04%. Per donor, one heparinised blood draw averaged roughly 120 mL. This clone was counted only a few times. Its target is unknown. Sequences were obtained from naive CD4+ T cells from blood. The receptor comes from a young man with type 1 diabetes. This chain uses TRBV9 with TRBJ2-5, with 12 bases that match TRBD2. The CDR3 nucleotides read TGTGCCAGCAGCAGGGGACTAGCGGGCGAGACCCAGTACTTC. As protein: CASSRGLAGETQYF.